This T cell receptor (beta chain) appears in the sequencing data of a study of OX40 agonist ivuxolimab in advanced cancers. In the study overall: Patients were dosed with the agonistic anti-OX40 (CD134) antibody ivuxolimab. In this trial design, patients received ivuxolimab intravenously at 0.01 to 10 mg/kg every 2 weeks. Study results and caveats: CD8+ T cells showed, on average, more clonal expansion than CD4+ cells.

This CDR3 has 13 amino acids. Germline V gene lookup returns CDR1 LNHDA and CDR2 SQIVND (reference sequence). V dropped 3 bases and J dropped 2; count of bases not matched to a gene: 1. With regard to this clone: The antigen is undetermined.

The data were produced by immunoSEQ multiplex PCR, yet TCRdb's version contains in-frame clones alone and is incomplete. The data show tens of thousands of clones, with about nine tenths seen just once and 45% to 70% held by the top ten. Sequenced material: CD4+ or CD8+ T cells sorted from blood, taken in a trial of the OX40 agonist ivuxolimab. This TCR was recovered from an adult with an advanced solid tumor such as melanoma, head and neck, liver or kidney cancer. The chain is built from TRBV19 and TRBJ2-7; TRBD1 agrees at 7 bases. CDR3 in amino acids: CASSIRGPYEQYF. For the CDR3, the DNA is TGTGCCAGTAGTATTAGGGGGCCCTACGAGCAGTACTTC.